The 4 T cell receptor beta chains presented below share a single source sample, sequenced in a study of T cells in Graves' hyperthyroidism and ophthalmopathy. The TCR beta CDR3 regions underwent amplification using RNA transcripts as the source. The TCR CDR3 first-round RT-PCR relied on the HTBI primer set. TCRdb redid the calling of the multiplex PCR reads with MiXCR, one entry per CDR3 protein. Of hundreds of thousands of distinct CDR3 sequences in the sample, approximately 15% were seen once. Sample: blood. The receptor set was obtained from a woman between 35 and 50 years old with Graves' ophthalmopathy.

This rearrangement joins TRBV12-3 or TRBV12-4 to TRBJ2-5, with 12 positions matching TRBD2. V lost 5 bases to trimming and J lost 4 bases; unmatched junction nucleotides: 8. There are 16 residues in the CDR3. CDR3 sequence (DNA): TGTGCCAGCAGTACTCGACTAGCGGGAGTCTCAGAGACCCAGTACTTC. This codes for CASSTRLAGVSETQYF.

This clonotype was observed many times. The J gene is TRBJ2-7, the V gene TRBV6-2 or TRBV6-3; 12 bases agree with TRBD2. CDR1 is MNHEY, CDR2 SVGEGT, per germline. J was trimmed by 2 bases and V by 0 bases; bases with no gene match: 2. The CDR3 covers 16 residues. The CDR3 reads CASSYSRLAGAYEQYF. The DNA for the CDR3 is TGTGCCAGCAGTTACTCAAGACTAGCGGGAGCCTACGAGCAGTACTTC.

This clonotype was detected many times. The chain carries TRBV12-3 or TRBV12-4 and TRBJ2-7, with 7 positions matching TRBD1. V was pared by 5 bases and J by 7 bases, with 17 bases of the junction left unmatched. The CDR3 contains 16 residues. This chain's CDR3 is CASSRRGQATPGEQYF. For the CDR3, the DNA is TGTGCCAGCAGTAGACGAGGACAGGCGACACCTGGGGAGCAGTACTTC.

There are a few counts of this clonotype. V and J are TRBV5-1 and TRBJ2-7; the D gene is possibly TRBD2 (5 bases). Trimming pared 2 bases from V and 3 bases from J, leaving 12 bases between. The CDR3 has 14 amino acids. Germline CDR1 SGHRS, CDR2 YFSETQ. CDR3 amino acids: CASSFGVGGYEQYF. The CDR3 coding sequence is TGCGCCAGCAGCTTCGGGGTAGGTGGCTACGAGCAGTACTTC.